Below, 29 T cell receptor beta chains from the same sample are listed, as sequenced in a study of identical twins. TCRdb called the 5' RACE reads again in MiXCR, with one record for every CDR3 protein. The sample lists 1.5 million to 2 million distinct CDR3 sequences, less than 40% occurring once. The sample consisted of cord blood. Receptor source: a newborn girl in good health.

CDR3 DNA sequence: TGCGCCAGCAGCCATCGCCTTTCCCCGGTGGCTACACAAACGAGGAGGTCCTACAATGAGCAGTTCTTC. It encodes CASSHRLSPVATQTRRSYNEQFF. The chain carries TRBV4-1 and TRBJ2-1; TRBD2 is a possible D gene (5 bases). V was shortened by 3 bases and J by 1 base, with 34 bases between the two germline ends. Looked up from germline, CDR1 is MGHRA and CDR2 is YSYEKL. This CDR3 is built from 23 residues.

The chain is built from TRBV6-5 and TRBJ2-1; D not resolved. The V end lost 8 bases, the J end lost 10 bases, and 21 bases lay between the germline ends. Germline V gene sequence: CDR1 MNHEY, CDR2 SVGAGI. The CDR3 length is 14 residues. The CDR3 loop reads CASGLLRRSDEQFF. For the CDR3, the DNA is TGTGCCAGCGGTCTACTCAGGAGATCGGACGAGCAGTTCTTC.

The gene calls are TRBV27 and TRBJ2-3; a possible D gene is TRBD1 (5 bases). The CDR3 runs to 17 residues. With 3 bases removed from V and 1 base from J, the gap between germline ends came to 17 bases. Looked up from germline, CDR1 is MNHEY and CDR2 is SMNVEV (reference sequence). CDR3 in DNA: TGTGCCAGCAGTTTTACGATGGCAGGGTTCCGCACAGATACGCAGTATTTT. This sequence encodes CASSFTMAGFRTDTQYF.

The V gene is TRBV4-2, the J gene TRBJ1-1; D is possibly TRBD1 (5 bases). This CDR3 spans 13 amino acids. With 1 base removed from V and 6 bases from J, the gap between germline ends came to 9 bases. CDR1 LGHNA and CDR2 YNFKEQ come from the germline V gene. CDR3 coding DNA: TGTGCCAGCAGCCAAGCAGGGTCCGCTGAAGCTTTCTTT. It specifies CASSQAGSAEAFF.

The chain recombines TRBV5-1 with TRBJ2-5, with D hard to call. Germline lookup yields CDR1 SGHRS and CDR2 YFSETQ. Trimming took 1 base from V and 2 from J, leaving 12 bases between them. The CDR3 contains 15 residues. The CDR3 is CASSLPSARQETQYF. The DNA of the CDR3 is TGCGCCAGCAGCTTGCCATCGGCACGTCAAGAGACCCAGTACTTC.

The chain joins TRBV5-3 to TRBJ2-1; possibly TRBD2 for D (5 bases). Being an ORF, TRBV5-3 has a function that is uncertain. CDR3 length equals 16 residues. V was trimmed by 8 bases and J by 7 bases, leaving 25 bases between them. This CDR3 reads CASSIGRRRNLNEQFF. The CDR3 DNA sequence: TGTGCCAGCAGTATAGGTAGGCGGAGGAACCTTAATGAGCAGTTCTTC.

This clonotype was counted only a few times. The chain carries TRBV28 and TRBJ2-1; TRBD2 matches at 11 bases. CDR3 length: 17 amino acids. The germline V gene encodes CDR1 MDHEN and CDR2 SYDVKM. The junction had 11 bases not matched to a gene; V was cut back by 7 bases and J by 3 bases. CDR3 bases: TGTGCCAGCACTTTTACCCAGGGACTAGCGGACTACAATGAGCAGTTCTTC. Its protein product is CASTFTQGLADYNEQFF. Together with reference TRBV28 and TRBJ2-1, the CDR3 gives the full variable domain: DVKVTQSSRYLVKRTGEKVFLECVQDMDHENMFWYRQDPGLGLRLIYFSYDVKMKEKGDIPEGYSVSREKKERFSLILESASTNQTSMYLCASTFTQGLADYNEQFFGPGTRLTVL.

This clonotype was counted between two and nine times. This chain uses TRBV28 with TRBJ2-1; weak D call: TRBD2 (5 bases). V was pared by 5 bases and J by 7 bases, with 18 bases between. This CDR3 has 15 amino acids. Germline CDR1 MDHEN, CDR2 SYDVKM. Here the CDR3 DNA reads TGTGCCAGCAGTCCACCCGGTGGAGGTTTAAATGAGCAGTTCTTC. It codes for CASSPPGGGLNEQFF.

The chain carries TRBV5-1 and TRBJ2-3; 9 positions match TRBD2. Germline assignment: CDR1 SGHRS and CDR2 YFSETQ. The CDR3 has 14 amino acids. With 4 bases clipped from V and 6 bases from J, the junction kept 6 bases outside the gene matches. This chain's CDR3 is CASSLGTSQDTQYF. In nucleotides, the CDR3 is TGCGCCAGCAGCCTCGGGACTAGCCAGGATACGCAGTATTTT.

A word on this clonotype: The junction does not match germline at one end; this may be a read error. This rearrangement joins TRBV5-1 to TRBJ2-3; D call uncertain. There are 14 residues in the CDR3. The germline V gene has CDR1 SGHRS and CDR2 YFSETQ. The CDR3 loop is CASSTEREEDTRYF. The CDR3 DNA follows: TGCGCCAGCAGCACGGAACGAGAGGAAGATACGCGGTATTTT.

This rearrangement joins TRBV29-1 to TRBJ2-1; 7 bases fit TRBD2. V was clipped by 4 bases and J by 9 bases; unmatched bases: 21. CDR1 SQVTM and CDR2 ANQGSEA come from the germline V gene. The CDR3 runs 17 residues. The CDR3 nucleotides are TGCAGCGTTGCCCGCGGGGCCAGCGGGATAGAGAGGGGTGAGCAGTTCTTC. Residues: CSVARGASGIERGEQFF.

Written as DNA, the CDR3 is TGCGCCAGCAGCTTGGTTGCAGGGCCAGACTATGGCTACACCTTC. It yields the protein CASSLVAGPDYGYTF. The chain links TRBV5-1 to TRBJ1-2; TRBD1 might be the D (5 bases). CDR3 length: 15 residues. Between the trimmed V and J ends, which lost 0 bases and 3 bases, there was a span of 12 bases. Germline V gives CDR1 SGHRS, CDR2 YFSETQ. Complete variable domain (other parts from reference TRBV5-1 and TRBJ1-2): KAGVTQTPRYLIKTRGQQVTLSCSPISGHRSVSWYQQTPGQGLQFLFEYFSETQRNKGNFPGRFSGRQFSNSRSEMNVSTLELGDSALYLCASSLVAGPDYGYTFGSGTRLTVV.

This chain connects TRBV20-1 to TRBJ1-1; the D is unclear. Looked up from germline, CDR1 is DFQATT and CDR2 is SNEGSKA (reference sequence). This CDR3 is built from 14 residues. V gave up 1 base and J gave up 0 bases, with 9 bases separating them. The CDR3 bases are TGCAGTGCTAGAGCGACACCTATGAACACTGAAGCTTTCTTT. Translation: CSARATPMNTEAFF.

The sample holds many counts of this clonotype. The junction differs from germline at one of its ends, possibly a read error. The chain uses TRBV5-1 and TRBJ2-7, with D unclear. Germline-derived CDR1 and CDR2 are SGHRS and YFSETQ. There are 13 residues in the CDR3. CDR3 in DNA: TGTGCCAGCAGTTTGGCAGCTGCCTACGAGCAGTACTTC. This translates into CASSLAAAYEQYF.

With respect to this clonotype: This may arise from a read error, as a much more abundant clone is one base away. This chain joins TRBV6-5 and TRBJ2-7, with D tentatively TRBD1 (6 bases). The CDR3 loop spans 16 amino acids. Germline values: CDR1 MNHEY, CDR2 SVGAGI. Trimming took 11 bases from V and 3 from J, leaving 26 bases between them. CDR3 loop: CACNFRSRGTDYEQYF. CDR3 DNA sequence: TGTGCCTGCAATTTCAGAAGCAGGGGCACGGACTACGAGCAGTACTTC.

V usage is TRBV7-2 and J usage is TRBJ2-5; weak D call: TRBD1 (7 bases). Germline V gene sequence: CDR1 SGHTA, CDR2 FQGNSA. The CDR3 consists of 15 residues. V lost 5 bases to trimming and J lost 1 base, with 14 bases between them. The CDR3 region is CASSRQGGTQETQYF. As DNA, the CDR3 is TGTGCCAGCAGCCGTCAGGGGGGTACCCAAGAGACCCAGTACTTC.

The chain joins TRBV20-1 to TRBJ1-2, with TRBD1 identical over 7 bases. Germline lookup yields CDR1 DFQATT and CDR2 SNEGSKA (reference sequence). The CDR3 has 14 amino acids. Trimming at V came to 7 bases and at J to 6 bases, leaving 14 bases not matched to a gene. The CDR3 DNA sequence: TGCAGTGTGGGGGAGACAGGGCAATGGGATGGCTACACCTTC. Translating it yields CSVGETGQWDGYTF.

Comments on this clonotype: Here the CDR3 omits its conserved ending phenylalanine or tryptophan, so a read error is the likely source. The chain couples TRBV5-6 to TRBJ2-3; D possibly corresponds to TRBD2 (6 bases). Trimming cost V 1 base and J 2 bases, with 20 bases left between them. CDR3 size: 18 residues. Germline V lookup: CDR1 SGHDT, CDR2 YYEEEE. DNA for the CDR3: TGTGCCAGCAGCTTGCGCGAGTCAGGGAGGCCTGACACAGATACGCAGTATTGT. It encodes CASSLRESGRPDTDTQYC.

V usage is TRBV7-2 and J usage is TRBJ2-3; D unresolved. The CDR3 has 14 amino acids. V lost 5 bases and J lost 6, with 15 bases in between. Germline V CDR1 and CDR2: SGHTA, FQGNSA. The CDR3 is CASSPTIRADTQYF. The CDR3 coding sequence is TGTGCCAGCAGCCCTACGATCCGGGCCGATACGCAGTATTTT.

V and J are TRBV6-1 and TRBJ2-7; D is possibly TRBD2 (6 bases). Germline V gene lookup returns CDR1 MNHNS and CDR2 SASEGT. The CDR3 loop spans 15 amino acids. V was cut by 6 bases and J by 2 bases, with 17 bases left in between. CDR3 DNA sequence: TGTGCCAGCAGCCGGGGACTGGAAAAACCCTACGAGCAGTACTTC. Amino acids: CASSRGLEKPYEQYF.

This clonotype has just a few counts. The rearrangement links TRBV29-1 to TRBJ1-1; 8 nucleotides match TRBD1. This CDR3 has 12 amino acids. Germline CDR1 SQVTM, CDR2 ANQGSEA. The CDR3 bases are TGCGGCTCCGGGACAGGTCGTACTGAAGCTTTCTTT. It is translated as CGSGTGRTEAFF. Together with reference TRBV29-1 and TRBJ1-1, the CDR3 gives the full variable domain: SAVISQKPSRDICQRGTSLTIQCQVDSQVTMMFWYRQQPGQSLTLIATANQGSEATYESGFVIDKFPISRPNLTFSTLTVSNMSPEDSSIYLCGSGTGRTEAFFGQGTRLTVV.

The chain couples TRBV20-1 to TRBJ2-3, with D possibly being TRBD1 or TRBD2 (5 bases each). The germline V gene has CDR1 DFQATT and CDR2 SNEGSKA (reference sequence). The V and J ends lost 0 bases and 0 bases respectively, with 10 bases between them. The length of the CDR3 is 15 residues. CDR3 bases: TGCAGTGCTAGAGATTTCTGGGACAGCACAGATACGCAGTATTTT. This encodes CSARDFWDSTDTQYF.

The CDR3 loop reads CASSLALALAGTSPYNEQYF. The CDR3 DNA follows: TGTGCCAGCAGTTTAGCGCTTGCGCTAGCGGGAACTTCGCCCTACAATGAGCAGTACTTC. The rearrangement uses TRBV12-3 or TRBV12-4 and TRBJ2-7; 9 nucleotides line up with TRBD2. V trimming: 0 bases; J trimming: 7 bases; junction bases outside the gene matches: 22. CDR3 length: 20 residues.

The chain joins TRBV20-1 to TRBJ2-7, with 9 bases fitting TRBD2. The CDR3 is 15 amino acids. Germline CDR1 and CDR2: DFQATT and SNEGSKA (reference sequence). Germline trimming cut 0 bases from V and 5 bases from J; bases unmatched to any gene: 8. The CDR3 loop reads CSARDKAGGPHEQYF. The DNA of the CDR3 is TGCAGTGCTAGAGATAAGGCGGGAGGGCCCCACGAGCAGTACTTC.

This clonotype was recorded a few times. The chain is built from TRBV7-2 and TRBJ2-7, with D uncertain. CDR1 and CDR2 from the germline V gene are SGHTA and FQGNSA. Trimming left V 0 bases short and J 3 bases short, with 9 bases between. CDR3 length: 14 amino acids. The CDR3 is CASSLAPDYYEQYF. The CDR3 DNA is TGTGCCAGCAGCTTAGCGCCGGATTACTACGAGCAGTACTTC. Using reference TRBV7-2 and TRBJ2-7 for the parts outside the CDR3, the full variable domain is GAGVSQSPSNKVTEKGKDVELRCDPISGHTALYWYRQSLGQGLEFLIYFQGNSAPDKSGLPSDRFSAERTGGSVSTLTIQRTQQEDSAVYLCASSLAPDYYEQYFGPGTRLTVT.

This clonotype was found many times. The V gene is TRBV28, the J gene TRBJ2-4; D is unclear. The germline V gene has CDR1 MDHEN and CDR2 SYDVKM. This CDR3 comprises 12 residues. Trimming pared 2 bases from V and 5 bases from J, leaving 4 bases between. CDR3 bases: TGTGCCAGCAGTTTACAGGAAAACATTCAGTACTTC. Protein: CASSLQENIQYF.

With respect to this clonotype: This is likely an artifact of a read error, given a far larger clone one base away. The J gene is TRBJ2-7, the V gene TRBV7-2; TRBD2 is a possible D gene (7 bases). Germline V gene lookup returns CDR1 SGHTA and CDR2 FQGNSA. The V end lost 0 bases, the J end lost 12 bases, and 18 bases lay between the germline ends. The CDR3 extends over 14 amino acids. In DNA, the CDR3 is TGTGCCAGCAGCTTAGCGGGAGGGGGAGAGACCCGGTACTTC. Translation gives CASSLAGGGETRYF.

Ten or more counts support this clonotype. This chain uses TRBV29-1 with TRBJ2-1, with 8 nucleotides matching TRBD2. The germline CDR1 and CDR2 sequences are SQVTM and ANQGSEA. The CDR3 totals 13 residues. The V gene end was trimmed by 6 bases and the J gene end by 0 bases; junction bases not matched to a gene: 1. CDR3: CSVGLGSYNEQFF. CDR3 nucleotides: TGCAGCGTGGGACTAGGCTCCTACAATGAGCAGTTCTTC.

In this sample, this clonotype turned up a few times. This CDR3 reads CASSATPREGLSGYTF. CDR3 nucleotide sequence: TGTGCCAGCAGTGCCACCCCGAGGGAGGGGTTATCTGGCTACACCTTC. J is TRBJ1-2 and V is TRBV6-1, with D perhaps matching TRBD1 (5 bases). Trimming pared 4 bases from V and 7 bases from J, leaving 22 bases between. Germline V lookup: CDR1 MNHNS, CDR2 SASEGT. The length of the CDR3 is 16 residues.